Below, 26 T cell receptor beta chains from the same sample are listed, as sequenced in a study of shared clonotypes between healthy human individuals. The data were produced by immunoSEQ multiplex PCR, yet TCRdb's version contains in-frame clones alone and is incomplete. The data show approximately 1,000,000 clones, 60% to 80% seen once. Sequenced sample: memory CD4+ T cells from PBMCs. Subset denoted: CD45RA-negative fraction. These receptors all stem from a man younger than 35 in good health. Some clones in this sample may be carry-over from other donors' samples.

The V call is TRBV9, the J call TRBJ1-2; D gene ambiguous. The germline gives CDR1 SGDLS, CDR2 YYNGEE. The CDR3 is 13 amino acids. V was shortened by 3 bases and J by 2 bases, with 8 bases between the two germline ends. As DNA, the CDR3 is TGTGCCAGCAGCGGGGATGGGAACTATGGCTACACCTTC. Its protein is CASSGDGNYGYTF.

The rearrangement links TRBV5-6 to TRBJ1-2; D may be TRBD1 (5 bases). The CDR3 is 14 amino acids. Germline CDR1 is SGHDT and CDR2 is YYEEEE. V was cut by 4 bases and J by 12 bases, with 22 bases left in between. CDR3 sequence reads: CASSRGEPSVGDTF. The CDR3 DNA reads TGTGCCAGCAGCCGGGGGGAACCCTCGGTGGGGGACACCTTC.

V usage is TRBV5-1 and J usage is TRBJ1-2; possible D gene TRBD1, 5 bases. Deletions cut 0 bases from V and 8 bases from J, with 8 bases between. The germline V gene has CDR1 SGHRS and CDR2 YFSETQ. There are 12 residues in the CDR3. The CDR3 sequence: CASSLAGDGYTF. CDR3 bases: TGCGCCAGCAGCTTGGCGGGGGACGGCTACACCTTC.

The rearrangement uses TRBV2 and TRBJ2-2; D unresolved. The CDR3 length is 14 residues. V lost 5 bases to trimming and J lost 6 bases, with 13 bases between them. The germline V gene encodes CDR1 SNHLY and CDR2 FYNNEI. The CDR3 nucleotides read TGTGCCAGCAGTTTTTTAGGGCTTGCCGGGGAGCTGTTTTTT. Amino acid sequence: CASSFLGLAGELFF.

This chain uses TRBV18 with TRBJ2-3; D is unresolved. With 3 bases removed from V and 0 bases from J, the gap between germline ends came to 10 bases. This CDR3 has 15 residues. Germline V gene data show CDR1 as KGHSH and CDR2 as LQKENI. CDR3 in amino acids: CASSPTAGSTDTQYF. Written as DNA, the CDR3 is TGTGCCAGCTCACCCACGGCAGGTAGCACAGATACGCAGTATTTT.

The V call is TRBV28, the J call TRBJ2-1; 15 nucleotides line up with TRBD2. The CDR3 totals 16 residues. Germline values: CDR1 MDHEN, CDR2 SYDVKM. V lost 6 bases, J lost 9 bases, and 9 bases stayed unmatched. The CDR3 loop is CASRTGGLAGGGEQFF. DNA for the CDR3: TGTGCCAGCAGGACGGGCGGACTAGCGGGAGGGGGTGAGCAGTTCTTC. The full variable domain, rest sourced from reference TRBV28 and TRBJ2-1, is DVKVTQSSRYLVKRTGEKVFLECVQDMDHENMFWYRQDPGLGLRLIYFSYDVKMKEKGDIPEGYSVSREKKERFSLILESASTNQTSMYLCASRTGGLAGGGEQFFGPGTRLTVL.

About this clone itself: The identical CDR3 is also encoded by other nucleotide sequences in the sample. This rearrangement joins TRBV6-1 to TRBJ1-4, with a possible D match to TRBD1 (6 bases). The CDR3 is 14 amino acids. Germline loops: CDR1 MNHNS, CDR2 SASEGT. V dropped 4 bases and J dropped 8 bases, with 14 bases sitting between them. This CDR3 reads CASSGGGLGEKLFF. The DNA for the CDR3 is TGTGCCAGCAGTGGAGGGGGTCTGGGAGAAAAACTGTTTTTT.

This chain uses TRBV11-3 with TRBJ2-3; no firm D call. The V gene's germline CDR1 is SGHNT and CDR2 YENEEA. Trimming left V 0 bases short and J 8 bases short, with 6 bases between. This CDR3 comprises 12 residues. The DNA of the CDR3 is TGTGCCAGCAGCTTAGATCCGGGTACGCAGTATTTT. Protein: CASSLDPGTQYF.

The J gene is TRBJ1-3, the V gene TRBV15, with 8 bases fitting TRBD1. The CDR3 is 16 amino acids. Germline CDR1 is LNHNV and CDR2 is YYDKDF (reference sequence). The V gene end was trimmed by 10 bases and the J gene end by 3 bases; junction bases not matched to a gene: 14. Here the CDR3 DNA reads TGTGCCATCACACCCTGGACAGGGAACCGTGGAAACACCATATATTTT. Translated: CAITPWTGNRGNTIYF.

The rearrangement links TRBV18 to TRBJ2-1; D is ambiguous. This CDR3 has 16 amino acids. Trimming took off 0 bases at V and 0 bases at J, with 9 bases between the two ends. CDR1 is KGHSH, CDR2 LQKENI, per germline. The CDR3 spells CASSPPGSLSYNEQFF. The CDR3 coding sequence is TGTGCCAGCTCACCACCGGGTAGCCTCTCCTACAATGAGCAGTTCTTC.

A note on this clone: The sample holds other DNA sequences that translate to the same CDR3. The chain couples TRBV5-1 to TRBJ2-5; D is undetermined. This CDR3 has 14 residues. Per the germline V gene, CDR1 is SGHRS and CDR2 is YFSETQ. Trimming took off 1 base at V and 2 bases at J, with 9 bases between the two ends. This chain's CDR3 is CASSLTGGQETQYF. CDR3 sequence (DNA): TGCGCCAGCAGCTTGACGGGTGGACAAGAGACCCAGTACTTC.

This chain links TRBV13 with TRBJ2-7; 9 bases line up with TRBD1. Germline V lookup: CDR1 PRHDT, CDR2 FYEKMQ (reference sequence). The CDR3 loop spans 13 amino acids. J gave up 3 bases and V 5 bases, and 2 bases lay outside the gene matches. The CDR3 nucleotides read TGTGCCAGCAGCCGGGACAGGGACTACGAGCAGTACTTC. It encodes CASSRDRDYEQYF. Drawing the rest from reference TRBV13 and TRBJ2-7, the complete variable domain is AAGVIQSPRHLIKEKRETATLKCYPIPRHDTVYWYQQGPGQDPQFLISFYEKMQSDKGSIPDRFSAQQFSDYHSELNMSSLELGDSALYFCASSRDRDYEQYFGPGTRLTVT.

The chain carries TRBV28 and TRBJ2-7, with 8 nucleotides matching TRBD2. This CDR3 is built from 15 residues. Losses at the gene ends were 5 bases for V and 6 bases for J; bases not matched to a gene: 12. CDR1 MDHEN and CDR2 SYDVKM come from the germline V gene. The CDR3, as DNA: TGTGCCAGCAGTCCAGGAGCGGGAGTACCCCTCGAGCAGTACTTC. Its translation is CASSPGAGVPLEQYF.

This chain connects TRBV28 to TRBJ2-7; D is unclear. Trimming stripped 10 bases from V and 4 bases from J, with 14 bases between. CDR3 length: 12 residues. Germline CDR1 reads MDHEN; CDR2 reads SYDVKM. DNA for the CDR3: TGTGCCACTTCCTTTGGGGTTTACGAGCAGTACTTC. It translates to CATSFGVYEQYF.

The genes are TRBV7-3 and TRBJ2-1; D could derive from TRBD1 or TRBD2 (5 bases each). The CDR3 loop spans 15 amino acids. CDR1 and CDR2 (germline): SGHTA, FQGTGA. With 2 bases removed from V and 2 bases from J, the gap between germline ends came to 10 bases. The chain's CDR3 is CASSLVGTTYNEQFF. The CDR3 DNA is TGTGCCAGCAGCTTAGTAGGGACCACCTACAATGAGCAGTTCTTC.

This chain joins TRBV7-9 and TRBJ2-5; D may be TRBD2 (5 bases). Germline CDR1 and CDR2: SEHNR and FQNEAQ (reference sequence). The CDR3 contains 16 residues. V lost 2 bases and J lost 6, with 19 bases in between. The CDR3 loop reads CASSLLSEGLRKTQYF. The CDR3 bases are TGTGCCAGCAGCTTACTATCTGAGGGTTTGAGGAAGACCCAGTACTTC.

V is TRBV30 and J is TRBJ1-5; D is possibly TRBD1 (6 bases). V lost 0 bases to trimming and J lost 7 bases, with 10 bases between them. The CDR3 extends over 13 amino acids. Looked up from germline, CDR1 is GTSNPN and CDR2 is SVGIG (reference sequence). The CDR3 protein is CAWSVQGRQPQHF. The CDR3 nucleotides are TGTGCCTGGAGTGTCCAGGGGAGGCAGCCCCAGCATTTT.

This clone occurred once. V usage is TRBV20-1 and J usage is TRBJ2-1; D gene uncertain. V was trimmed by 0 bases and J by 9 bases, leaving 6 bases between them. The germline V gene encodes CDR1 DFQATT and CDR2 SNEGSKA (reference sequence). The CDR3 is made up of 11 amino acids. As DNA, the CDR3 is TGCAGTGCTAGAGATGGTAGTGAGCAGTTCTTC. This codes for CSARDGSEQFF.

The chain has TRBV5-4 and TRBJ2-7, with TRBD1 as a possible D gene (6 bases). Looked up from germline, CDR1 is SGHNT and CDR2 is YYREEE (reference sequence). This CDR3 spans 15 amino acids. V lost 3 bases to trimming and J lost 2 bases, with 15 bases between them. The CDR3 region has the DNA TGTGCCAGCAGCTCCTGGGGGCGAACCCCCTACGAGCAGTACTTC. This gives the protein CASSSWGRTPYEQYF.

This chain links TRBV19 with TRBJ2-2; 7 positions match TRBD2. Germline V gene data show CDR1 as LNHDA and CDR2 as SQIVND (reference sequence). The V gene end was trimmed by 6 bases and the J gene end by 1 base; junction bases not matched to a gene: 5. The CDR3 sequence is 15 residues long. CDR3 amino acids: CASRKIAGNTGELFF. CDR3 in DNA: TGTGCCAGTAGGAAAATAGCGGGGAACACCGGGGAGCTGTTTTTT.

The chain recombines TRBV28 with TRBJ2-1; D is ambiguous. The CDR3 contains 11 residues. Germline CDR1 is MDHEN and CDR2 is SYDVKM. Between the trimmed V and J ends, which lost 4 bases and 7 bases, there was a span of 5 bases. The CDR3 DNA reads TGTGCCAGCAGTTACCGGAATGAGCAGTTCTTC. It yields the protein CASSYRNEQFF.

V is TRBV25-1 and J is TRBJ1-4, with D unclear. The germline V and J ends were trimmed by 3 bases and 4 bases, with 12 bases remaining between them. Germline V CDR1 and CDR2: MGHDK, SYGVNS. CDR3 length equals 15 residues. The chain's CDR3 is CASSDPVTGNEKLFF. The CDR3 nucleotides read TGTGCCAGCAGTGACCCCGTGACGGGTAATGAAAAACTGTTTTTT.

The V gene is TRBV21-1, the J gene TRBJ1-5; the table's D call, TRBD1, was not checked against the DNA. TRBV21-1 is a pseudogene locus. The CDR3 runs to 19 residues. CDR3 loop: CASSKEGPKDSYSNQPQHF. The CDR3 DNA sequence: TGTGCCAGCAGCAAAGAGGGGCCGAAAGACAGCTATAGCAATCAGCCCCAGCATTTT.

The rearrangement uses TRBV5-6 and TRBJ1-2; D is ambiguous. The germline CDR1 and CDR2 sequences are SGHDT and YYEEEE. The CDR3 is made up of 16 amino acids. V was clipped by 0 bases and J by 4 bases, with 16 bases between them. In DNA form, the CDR3 reads TGTGCCAGCAGCTTGGTAGGGCGATTAATAAGCTATGGCTACACCTTC. This encodes CASSLVGRLISYGYTF.

Turning to this clone: A much larger clone differs from this one at a single base, so this may be a read error. The sample holds other DNA sequences that translate to the same CDR3. The rearrangement links TRBV5-1 to TRBJ2-3, with D uncertain. Germline V gene sequence: CDR1 SGHRS, CDR2 YFSETQ. V lost 0 bases, J lost 3 bases, and 5 bases lay in between. The CDR3 has 13 residues. The CDR3 region is CASSLEGTDTQYF. CDR3 DNA: TGCGCCAGCAGCTTGGAAGGGACAGATACGCAGTATTTT.

Turning to this clone: Other DNA sequences in the sample encode the same CDR3. The chain couples TRBV2 to TRBJ1-2; D remains unclear. The germline gives CDR1 SNHLY, CDR2 FYNNEI. The CDR3 loop spans 13 amino acids. Trimming left V 3 bases short and J 0 bases short, with 5 bases between. Written as DNA, the CDR3 is TGTGCCAGCAGTGAGACTCCTAACTATGGCTACACCTTC. Protein: CASSETPNYGYTF. Combining the CDR3 with reference TRBV2 and TRBJ1-2 gives the whole variable domain EPEVTQTPSHQVTQMGQEVILRCVPISNHLYFYWYRQILGQKVEFLVSFYNNEISEKSEIFDDQFSVERPDGSNFTLKIRSTKLEDSAMYFCASSETPNYGYTFGSGTRLTVV.